This T cell receptor (beta chain) was sequenced for a study of T cells in Graves' hyperthyroidism and ophthalmopathy. The PBMCs were taken from over 9.5 ml of fresh peripheral blood. This clonotype was observed at least ten times. From RNA transcripts, TCR beta CDR3 regions were amplified. The HTBI primer set served for first-round RT-PCR of the TCR CDR3. TCRdb re-called the multiplex PCR reads through MiXCR, storing one row per CDR3 protein. The sample consists of about 160,000 distinct CDR3 sequences, 9.4% of them appearing once. The material sequenced was blood. The sequence was collected from a woman in her late teens or twenties with Graves' hyperthyroidism that later progressed to Graves' ophthalmopathy.

This chain's CDR3 is CASSNEGNSPLHF. The CDR3 DNA follows: TGTGCCAGCAGTAATGAGGGGAATTCACCCCTCCACTTT. This chain connects TRBV2 to TRBJ1-6, with a tentative D call TRBD1 (5 bases). The germline gives CDR1 SNHLY, CDR2 FYNNEI. CDR3 length equals 13 residues. V gave up 5 bases and J gave up 7 bases, with 9 bases separating them.